This is a list of T cell receptor beta chains from one sample in a study of OX40 agonist ivuxolimab in advanced cancers. Profiled with immunoSEQ multiplex PCR; TCRdb holds only in-frame clones, not every one. The profile shows approximately 81,000 clones, approximately 90% of them singletons. The sample here was CD4+ or CD8+ T cells sorted from blood, taken in a trial of the OX40 agonist ivuxolimab. The receptors shown here come from an adult with an advanced solid tumor such as melanoma, head and neck, liver or kidney cancer. Both conserved end residues are part of each CDR3. The D gene is left open where the match is weak.

j_call: TRBJ2-7
v_call: TRBV5-1
d_call: .
cdr3_aa: CASSLGGRSSYEQYF

j_call: TRBJ2-7
v_call: TRBV6-5
d_call: .
cdr3_aa: CASSYSKSGLSYEQYF

j_call: TRBJ1-4
v_call: TRBV6-5
d_call: .
cdr3_aa: CASERNEKLFF

j_call: TRBJ1-2
v_call: TRBV5-1
d_call: TRBD1
cdr3_aa: CASSPTGTGGDYGYTF

j_call: TRBJ1-5
v_call: TRBV7-9
d_call: .
cdr3_aa: CASSLVGYPSNQPQHF

j_call: TRBJ2-1
v_call: TRBV18
d_call: TRBD2
cdr3_aa: CASSPYSSGGDNEQFF

j_call: TRBJ2-7
v_call: TRBV27
d_call: TRBD2
cdr3_aa: CASSARGGSYEQYF

j_call: TRBJ1-1
v_call: TRBV11-2
d_call: .
cdr3_aa: CASSLVNQLNTEAFF

j_call: TRBJ2-3
v_call: TRBV2
d_call: TRBD2
cdr3_aa: CASSTLAGGADTQYF

j_call: TRBJ1-5
v_call: TRBV29-1
d_call: .
cdr3_aa: CSVQRGSNQPQHF

j_call: TRBJ2-3
v_call: TRBV9
d_call: .
cdr3_aa: CASSVSDSFTDTQYF

j_call: TRBJ1-1
v_call: TRBV7-9
d_call: .
cdr3_aa: CASSLSPVSTMNTEAFF

j_call: TRBJ1-2
v_call: TRBV10-3
d_call: TRBD1
cdr3_aa: CAISVWRDRGQGYTF

j_call: TRBJ2-7
v_call: TRBV7-9
d_call: .
cdr3_aa: CASSLVGGPNYEQYF

j_call: TRBJ1-3
v_call: TRBV4-1
d_call: TRBD1
cdr3_aa: CASSQDQLGQISSGNTIYF

j_call: TRBJ2-7
v_call: TRBV12-2
d_call: .
cdr3_aa: CASRLNGIPPLTYEQYF

j_call: TRBJ2-7
v_call: TRBV2
d_call: TRBD2
cdr3_aa: CASSKMGGDDEQYF

j_call: TRBJ2-7
v_call: TRBV29-1
d_call: .
cdr3_aa: CSVRQSLEQYF

j_call: TRBJ2-6
v_call: TRBV19
d_call: .
cdr3_aa: CASVKGGRSGANVLTF

j_call: TRBJ1-4
v_call: TRBV11-1
d_call: TRBD1
cdr3_aa: CASSARDRGNRVFF

j_call: TRBJ1-5
v_call: TRBV7-2
d_call: .
cdr3_aa: CASSPRVGNTQPQHF

j_call: TRBJ1-1
v_call: TRBV5-1
d_call: TRBD1
cdr3_aa: CASSPGQQNTEAFF

j_call: TRBJ1-1
v_call: TRBV18
d_call: .
cdr3_aa: CASSPRTEAFF

j_call: TRBJ1-2
v_call: TRBV25-1
d_call: TRBD1
cdr3_aa: CASSESMTGGFVRGYTF

j_call: TRBJ2-2
v_call: TRBV18
d_call: TRBD1
cdr3_aa: CASSRQGATGELFF

j_call: TRBJ2-1
v_call: TRBV2
d_call: .
cdr3_aa: CASSEVVVGPNMALRFF

j_call: TRBJ1-4
v_call: TRBV10-3
d_call: .
cdr3_aa: CAISEGTTEKLFF

j_call: TRBJ2-7
v_call: TRBV6-1
d_call: TRBD2
cdr3_aa: CASGPTGGGDEQYF

j_call: TRBJ2-3
v_call: TRBV10-1
d_call: .
cdr3_aa: CASSVGSTDTQYF

j_call: TRBJ1-5
v_call: TRBV19
d_call: .
cdr3_aa: CASNKQGFGNQPQHF

j_call: TRBJ1-5
v_call: TRBV6-1
d_call: TRBD1
cdr3_aa: CASSETGEVQPQHF

j_call: TRBJ1-1
v_call: TRBV5-4
d_call: TRBD1
cdr3_aa: CASSFKDRVAAFF

j_call: TRBJ2-3
v_call: TRBV5-1
d_call: .
cdr3_aa: CATGQIDTDTQYF

j_call: TRBJ2-7
v_call: TRBV5-6
d_call: .
cdr3_aa: CASSLVGGPSYEQYF

j_call: TRBJ1-5
v_call: TRBV19
d_call: .
cdr3_aa: CASSMEKNQPQHF

j_call: TRBJ1-2
v_call: TRBV4-2
d_call: TRBD1
cdr3_aa: CASSRPSGTGNYGYTF